This TCR beta chain emerged from a study of T cell repertoires in cytomegalovirus infection. Across the whole study: Public TCR beta signatures were indicative of both CMV infection and a matching HLA type. Notes on the study in general: The ex vivo response was dominated by HLA-C-restricted CMV-specific TCR beta clonotypes. The cumulative frequency of public TCR beta families distinguished individuals who carried CMV together with the relevant HLA.

TCRdb re-called the reads through MiXCR, storing one row per CDR3 protein. The profile shows around 300,000 distinct CDR3 sequences, 22% of them singletons. The CDR3 runs 15 residues. Germline CDR1 LNHNV, CDR2 YYDKDF (reference sequence). With 3 bases removed from V and 5 bases from J, the gap between germline ends came to 14 bases. This clonotype was counted between two and nine times. The antigen remains undetermined. The material sequenced was cultured PBMCs, taken from culture after CMV antigen stimulation. The sequence came from a human donor in good health (CMV status not recorded). Some clones in this sample may be carry-over from other donors' samples. This chain joins TRBV15 and TRBJ2-1; possibly TRBD1 for D (6 bases). Here the CDR3 reads CATSRGARGNNEQFF. The CDR3 nucleotides read TGTGCCACCAGCAGGGGGGCTCGGGGAAACAATGAGCAGTTCTTC. The full variable domain, rest sourced from reference TRBV15 and TRBJ2-1, is DAMVIQNPRYQVTQFGKPVTLSCSQTLNHNVMYWYQQKSSQAPKLLFHYYDKDFNNEADTPDNFQSRRPNTSFCFLDIRSPGLGDTAMYLCATSRGARGNNEQFFGPGTRLTVL.